These T cell receptor beta chains were read from a single sample in a study of blood T cells in healthy people across ages. A single record per CDR3 protein comes from TCRdb applying MiXCR to the 5' RACE reads. The table shows roughly 1.4 million distinct CDR3 sequences, with around 59% occurring only once. Sequencing was performed on blood. Receptors were obtained from a man aged 18 to 29 in good health. Both conserved end residues are part of each CDR3. Each record gives: J gene, D gene, V gene, clone size, CDR3 protein, CDR3 DNA. D genes are given only for firm matches. A row's size may be missing; if present it is once, few, many or a size class.

TRBJ2-1,TRBD2,TRBV9,-,CASSVSRWASGGRSYNEQFF,TGTGCCAGCAGCGTAAGTCGATGGGCTAGCGGGGGCCGCTCCTACAATGAGCAGTTCTTC
TRBJ2-1,-,TRBV11-2,-,CASRHLGEQFF,TGTGCCAGCAGACATCTTGGTGAGCAGTTCTTC
TRBJ2-3,-,TRBV11-2,many,CASSLGRGTDTQYF,TGTGCCAGCAGCTTAGGACGGGGCACAGATACGCAGTATTTT
TRBJ1-1,TRBD1,TRBV28,-,CASSLTGGMNTEAFF,TGTGCCAGCAGTTTGACAGGGGGCATGAACACTGAAGCTTTCTTT
TRBJ1-6,-,TRBV7-2,few,CASSLVSPALGNSPLHF,TGTGCCAGCAGCTTAGTGAGTCCAGCCCTTGGCAATTCACCCCTCCACTTT
TRBJ2-1,TRBD2,TRBV12-3/TRBV12-4,-,CASSDLANINWEGSYNEQFF,TGTGCCAGCAGTGACTTGGCCAACATAAACTGGGAGGGCTCCTACAATGAGCAGTTCTTC
TRBJ2-1,-,TRBV7-9,-,CASSLPVYNEQFF,TGTGCCAGCAGCTTACCTGTATACAATGAGCAGTTCTTC
TRBJ2-6,TRBD1,TRBV7-9,-,CASSRTGEPGANVLTF,TGTGCCAGCAGCCGGACAGGGGAACCTGGGGCCAACGTCCTGACTTTC
TRBJ2-7,TRBD2,TRBV20-1,-,CSARANRLAGVLGSYEQYF,TGCAGTGCTAGAGCCAACCGACTAGCGGGAGTCCTCGGCTCCTACGAGCAGTACTTC
TRBJ2-3,TRBD1,TRBV29-1,-,CRVGDSVTDTQYF,TGCAGGGTAGGGGACAGTGTCACAGATACGCAGTATTTT
TRBJ1-6,-,TRBV28,-,CASSLMTAPYNSPLHF,TGTGCCAGCAGTTTAATGACGGCGCCTTATAATTCACCCCTCCACTTT
TRBJ2-5,TRBD2,TRBV7-2,-,CASSLISTSGREQYF,TGTGCCAGCAGCTTAATTAGCACTAGCGGTAGAGAGCAGTACTTC
TRBJ2-5,-,TRBV10-3,few,CAISDPGEETQYF,TGTGCCATCAGTGATCCAGGTGAAGAGACCCAGTACTTC
TRBJ2-7,-,TRBV10-1,-,CASSELQGAYEQYF,TGCGCCAGCAGTGAGCTACAGGGAGCCTACGAGCAGTACTTC
TRBJ2-1,TRBD2,TRBV20-1,-,CSAGSSGSYNEQFF,TGCAGTGCTGGGTCTAGCGGTTCCTACAATGAGCAGTTCTTC
TRBJ2-5,-,TRBV20-1,-,CSARDPWWGIETQYF,TGCAGTGCTAGAGACCCCTGGTGGGGGATAGAGACCCAGTACTTC
TRBJ1-1,-,TRBV28,-,CASRTQGRTEAFF,TGTGCCAGCAGGACACAGGGCCGCACTGAAGCTTTCTTT
TRBJ2-2,-,TRBV4-1,once,CASSQAGERPGELFF,TGCGCCAGCAGCCAAGCGGGAGAGCGCCCCGGGGAGCTGTTTTTT
TRBJ2-1,-,TRBV20-1,few,CSARGYEQFF,TGCAGTGCCCGCGGGTATGAGCAGTTCTTC
TRBJ2-7,-,TRBV4-1,-,CASSPTPLGYVQYF,TGCGCCAGCAGCCCCACACCCCTCGGATACGTGCAGTACTTC
TRBJ2-1,-,TRBV21-1,-,CASSKALAAYNEQFF,TGTGCCAGCAGCAAAGCCCTAGCGGCGTACAATGAGCAGTTCTTC
TRBJ2-5,-,TRBV6-5,-,CASSYSWTVREATQYF,TGTGCCAGCAGTTACTCTTGGACAGTAAGAGAGGCGACCCAGTACTTC
TRBJ2-3,TRBD2,TRBV7-2,few,CASSSRLSGRNTDTQYF,TGTGCCAGCAGTTCCCGACTAAGCGGGAGGAACACAGATACGCAGTATTTT
TRBJ2-1,TRBD2,TRBV12-3/TRBV12-4,few,CASGTSGRANEQFF,TGTGCCAGCGGGACTAGCGGGAGGGCCAATGAGCAGTTCTTC